This T cell receptor (beta chain) was captured in a study of pediatric ulcerative colitis. Overall study findings and caveats: Repertoires came from total lymphocyte DNA, not specific subsets. Two rectal clonotypes were found only in ulcerative colitis patients, all of them. Rectal pinch biopsies may have included blood-derived T cells, especially in patients with overt colitis. Two patients' blood samples yielded substantially fewer templates.

On this clone: Its antigen is as yet unknown.

Generated by immunoSEQ multiplex PCR, the TCRdb table keeps only in-frame clones and is missing some. The table lists 30,000 or so clones, 81% of them singletons. During colonoscopy, one to two rectal pinch biopsies were collected. The CDR3 has 12 residues. Trimming cost V 7 bases and J 4 bases, with 13 bases left between them. Germline assignment: CDR1 SQVTM and CDR2 ANQGSEA. This clonotype was obtained from a boy aged 10-17 years with mild ulcerative colitis. Sequenced sample: gut tissue. V gene TRBV29-1 combines with J gene TRBJ1-1; weak D call: TRBD1 (6 bases). The CDR3 loop reads CSGGHKRTEAFF. The CDR3 nucleotides are TGCAGCGGGGGACATAAGCGCACTGAAGCTTTCTTT.